The 29 T cell receptor beta chains given below trace back to one sample, sequenced in a study of shared clonotypes between healthy human individuals. The data were produced by immunoSEQ multiplex PCR, yet TCRdb's version contains in-frame clones alone and is incomplete. Here the sample spans roughly 2.4 million clones, about 94% being singletons. Sequencing was carried out using naive CD4+ T cells sorted from blood. Subset noted: CD45RA+ positively selected. The source is a man aged 18 to 30 in good health.

The chain links TRBV7-2 to TRBJ1-5; D remains unclear. The germline CDR1 and CDR2 sequences are SGHTA and FQGNSA. V lost 0 bases to trimming and J lost 0 bases, with 15 bases between them. This CDR3 has 18 amino acids. The DNA for the CDR3 is TGTGCCAGCAGCTTAGCCGCTACCGGCTCCTATAGCAATCAGCCCCAGCATTTT. Its protein product is CASSLAATGSYSNQPQHF. Drawing the rest from reference TRBV7-2 and TRBJ1-5, the complete variable domain is GAGVSQSPSNKVTEKGKDVELRCDPISGHTALYWYRQSLGQGLEFLIYFQGNSAPDKSGLPSDRFSAERTGGSVSTLTIQRTQQEDSAVYLCASSLAATGSYSNQPQHFGDGTRLSIL.

The V call is TRBV28, the J call TRBJ2-3; D unresolved. V dropped 3 bases and J dropped 7 bases, with 11 bases sitting between them. CDR1 and CDR2 from the germline V gene are MDHEN and SYDVKM. This CDR3 has 13 amino acids. Written as DNA, the CDR3 is TGTGCCAGCAGTTTCCGTGGTCCCAATACGCAGTATTTT. Protein product: CASSFRGPNTQYF.

The chain links TRBV5-1 to TRBJ2-5; possibly TRBD1 or TRBD2 for D (5 bases each). CDR1 SGHRS and CDR2 YFSETQ come from the germline V gene. The CDR3 extends over 14 amino acids. V was cut by 4 bases and J by 2 bases, with 12 bases left in between. The CDR3 DNA reads as TGCGCCAGCAGCACGGGACGGATACAAGAGACCCAGTACTTC. This sequence encodes CASSTGRIQETQYF.

The chain uses TRBV5-8 and TRBJ1-2; D is unresolved. Germline V gene data show CDR1 as SGHTS and CDR2 as YDEGEE. Trimming left V 4 bases short and J 2 bases short, with 12 bases between. CDR3 size: 14 residues. The CDR3 spells CASSQYGRNYGYTF. The CDR3 DNA reads as TGTGCCAGCAGCCAATACGGGCGGAACTATGGCTACACCTTC.

The rearrangement uses TRBV5-7 and TRBJ1-2; D possibly corresponds to TRBD1 (5 bases). TRBV5-7 is identified as an open reading frame with a role that is uncertain. The V end lost 0 bases, the J end lost 4 bases, and 13 bases lay between the germline ends. The CDR3 contains 15 residues. The DNA for the CDR3 is TGTGCCAGCAGCTTGGGACAAAGGGGTGGCTATGGCTACACCTTC. Its protein product is CASSLGQRGGYGYTF.

V usage is TRBV6-1 and J usage is TRBJ2-7; 9 bases map to TRBD1. V shed 9 bases and J 3 bases; nucleotides not matched to a gene: 9. CDR1 and CDR2 (germline): MNHNS, SASEGT. The CDR3 is 14 residues long. In nucleotides, the CDR3 is TGTGCCAGTGCGACAGGGGGGCCAAACTACGAGCAGTACTTC. Its protein is CASATGGPNYEQYF.

The V call is TRBV5-1, the J call TRBJ2-4; TRBD1 aligns across 8 bases. V trimming: 4 bases; J trimming: 5 bases; junction bases outside the gene matches: 5. The CDR3 extends over 14 amino acids. In germline, CDR1 is SGHRS, CDR2 YFSETQ. Here the CDR3 reads CASSPGQGQNIQYF. DNA for the CDR3: TGCGCCAGCAGCCCCGGACAGGGACAAAACATTCAGTACTTC.

The gene calls are TRBV27 and TRBJ2-7; 11 nucleotides line up with TRBD2. CDR3 length: 17 amino acids. J lost 4 bases, V lost 6 bases, and 14 bases had no gene match. Germline V gene sequence: CDR1 MNHEY, CDR2 SMNVEV (reference sequence). The CDR3 here is CASRTEGTSGAGYEQYF. The DNA of the CDR3 is TGTGCCAGCAGAACTGAAGGGACTAGCGGAGCCGGGTACGAGCAGTACTTC.

The V and J genes are TRBV10-1 and TRBJ2-3, with TRBD2 matching 9 bases. J lost 6 bases, V lost 2 bases, and 9 bases had no gene match. Germline values: CDR1 WNHNN, CDR2 SYGVQD (reference sequence). The CDR3 length is 16 residues. The CDR3 coding sequence is TGCGCCAGCAGTGAGGGGGCGGGAGGGCCCAGCGATACGCAGTATTTT. This translates into CASSEGAGGPSDTQYF.

This sequence joins TRBV28 and TRBJ1-5; 8 nucleotides agree with TRBD1. V trimming: 6 bases; J trimming: 3 bases; junction bases outside the gene matches: 4. Germline CDR1 MDHEN, CDR2 SYDVKM. The CDR3 contains 14 residues. The CDR3: CASRQQGVNQPQHF. The CDR3 nucleotides are TGTGCCAGCAGACAACAGGGGGTCAATCAGCCCCAGCATTTT.

The CDR3 spells CASSVQGWGNTIYF. CDR3 in DNA: TGTGCCAGCAGTGTCCAGGGCTGGGGAAACACCATATATTTT. V usage is TRBV25-1 and J usage is TRBJ1-3; TRBD1 is a possible D gene (5 bases). Trimming left V 4 bases short and J 4 bases short, with 11 bases between. Germline V gives CDR1 MGHDK, CDR2 SYGVNS. The CDR3 sequence is 14 residues long.

This clone was seen ten or more times. The CDR3 coding sequence is TGTGCCTGGAGTGTACCAGGGGGCGGCTACGAGCAGTACTTC. This sequence encodes CAWSVPGGGYEQYF. The rearrangement uses TRBV30 and TRBJ2-7; 8 bases match TRBD1. Germline trimming cut 0 bases from V and 3 bases from J; bases unmatched to any gene: 4. From germline, CDR1 is GTSNPN and CDR2 SVGIG (reference sequence). The CDR3 spans 14 residues.

A remark on this clone: At one end the junction does not follow the germline gene, possibly because of a read error. The V and J genes are TRBV5-4 and TRBJ2-3, with TRBD2 as a possible D gene (5 bases). Germline lookup yields CDR1 SGHNT and CDR2 YYREEE (reference sequence). The length of the CDR3 is 15 residues. The CDR3 bases are TGTGCCAGCAGCTTGGGGACTCATTACACAAATACGCAGTATTTT. Its protein product is CASSLGTHYTNTQYF.

The rearrangement joins TRBV5-6 to TRBJ2-2; D is unclear. Trimming removed 1 base at V and 8 bases at J, with 9 bases between. Germline CDR1 is SGHDT and CDR2 is YYEEEE. CDR3 length: 13 residues. CDR3 DNA sequence: TGTGCCAGCAGCTTGCGATTTGAAGGGGAGCTGTTTTTT. Its translation: CASSLRFEGELFF.

The chain joins TRBV28 to TRBJ1-4; D possibly corresponds to TRBD1 (5 bases). Germline V gene data show CDR1 as MDHEN and CDR2 as SYDVKM. V was clipped by 4 bases and J by 9 bases, with 12 bases between them. The CDR3 totals 13 residues. This CDR3 is CASSWGLAQKLFF. CDR3 nucleotides: TGTGCCAGCAGTTGGGGACTTGCCCAAAAACTGTTTTTT. Supplemented by reference TRBV28 and TRBJ1-4, the full variable domain reads DVKVTQSSRYLVKRTGEKVFLECVQDMDHENMFWYRQDPGLGLRLIYFSYDVKMKEKGDIPEGYSVSREKKERFSLILESASTNQTSMYLCASSWGLAQKLFFGSGTQLSVL.

This chain joins TRBV6-5 and TRBJ2-7; either TRBD1 or TRBD2 may fit D (5 bases each). This CDR3 contains 15 residues. V was cut by 8 bases and J by 3 bases, with 20 bases left in between. CDR1 is MNHEY, CDR2 SVGAGI, per germline. The CDR3 loop is CASQPLGVGVYEQYF. The DNA of the CDR3 is TGTGCCAGCCAACCCCTCGGGGTGGGGGTCTACGAGCAGTACTTC.

The V gene is TRBV2, the J gene TRBJ2-2; tentative D call: TRBD1 (6 bases). V was cut by 6 bases and J by 1 base, with 9 bases left in between. The CDR3 loop spans 14 amino acids. Germline V lookup: CDR1 SNHLY, CDR2 FYNNEI. Here the CDR3 reads CASSPGQNTGELFF. DNA for the CDR3: TGTGCCAGCAGCCCGGGACAGAACACCGGGGAGCTGTTTTTT.

The chain employs TRBV4-3 and TRBJ1-2; D gene unclear. Between the trimmed V and J ends, which lost 4 bases and 8 bases, there was a span of 32 bases. The CDR3 runs to 19 residues. CDR1 is LGHNA and CDR2 is YSLEER in the germline V gene. The CDR3, as DNA: TGCGCCAGCAGCCCAAGAAGGTTCGATACCCCGCTCTTTGGTGGGGGCTACACCTTC. Its protein is CASSPRRFDTPLFGGGYTF.

In regard to this clone: Relative to the germline gene, one junction end is altered; a read error may explain this. The chain combines TRBV7-7 with TRBJ2-5; the D gene is possibly TRBD2 (5 bases). Germline loops: CDR1 SSHAT, CDR2 FNYEAQ (reference sequence). The CDR3 contains 14 residues. Here the CDR3 DNA reads TGTGCTAGCACCAGCGGCCCGAATCAAGAGACCCAGTACTTC. It specifies CASTSGPNQETQYF.

The chain joins TRBV29-1 to TRBJ1-2; D ambiguous. The germline V and J ends were trimmed by 4 bases and 6 bases, with 12 bases remaining between them. This CDR3 region has 12 residues. Germline V CDR1 and CDR2: SQVTM, ANQGSEA. CDR3 coding DNA: TGCAGCGTTGGCAGGTCCCGGGATGGCTACACCTTC. Its translation: CSVGRSRDGYTF.

V usage is TRBV29-1 and J usage is TRBJ2-1, with 10 bases lining up with TRBD2. The CDR3 totals 12 residues. Per the germline V gene, CDR1 is SQVTM and CDR2 is ANQGSEA. V shed 7 bases, J shed 9 bases, and the junction held 6 bases outside the gene matches. The CDR3 DNA reads TGCAGCGGTAGGGGACTAGCGAGTGAGCAGTTCTTC. Amino acids: CSGRGLASEQFF.

The rearrangement links TRBV18 to TRBJ2-3; 14 bases map to TRBD2. The germline V gene encodes CDR1 KGHSH and CDR2 LQKENI. With V trimmed by 3 bases and J by 5 bases, 4 bases remained unmatched. This CDR3 comprises 16 residues. CDR3 nucleotide sequence: TGTGCCAGCTCACCGACAGGACTAGCGGGGGGAGATACGCAGTATTTT. It encodes CASSPTGLAGGDTQYF.

The genes are TRBV5-4 and TRBJ1-6, with TRBD1 as a possible D gene (5 bases). V gave up 4 bases and J gave up 9 bases, with 8 bases separating them. CDR3 size: 12 residues. Per the germline V gene, CDR1 is SGHNT and CDR2 is YYREEE (reference sequence). The CDR3: CASSGGLSPLHF. The CDR3 DNA reads TGTGCCAGCAGCGGGGGACTTTCACCCCTCCACTTT.

V gene TRBV12-2 combines with J gene TRBJ2-2. TRBV12-2 is recorded as a pseudogene. This CDR3 is 16 amino acids long. CDR3 DNA sequence: TGTGCAAGTAGGATTAGGTCCTCCTACCTCACCGGGGAGCTGTTTTTT. Protein product: CASRIRSSYLTGELFF.

The CDR3: CASSATDSGANVLTF. In nucleotides, the CDR3 is TGTGCCAGTAGTGCCACAGACTCTGGGGCCAACGTCCTGACTTTC. This chain links TRBV19 with TRBJ2-6, with unresolved D. V lost 5 bases and J lost 0, with 8 bases in between. The CDR3 is 15 residues long. Germline CDR1 LNHDA, CDR2 SQIVND (reference sequence).

V is TRBV18 and J is TRBJ2-1; 7 bases match TRBD1. V shed 2 bases, J shed 6 bases, and the junction held 7 bases outside the gene matches. Per the germline V gene, CDR1 is KGHSH and CDR2 is LQKENI. This CDR3 is built from 15 residues. This CDR3 is CASSPSAQGRNEQFF. CDR3 in DNA: TGTGCCAGCTCACCAAGTGCACAGGGGCGCAATGAGCAGTTCTTC.

The chain links TRBV7-2 to TRBJ2-1; D could derive from TRBD1 or TRBD2 (5 bases each). The CDR3 is made up of 15 amino acids. V shed 1 base and J shed 3 bases, with 10 bases lying between them. CDR1 and CDR2 from the germline V gene are SGHTA and FQGNSA. CDR3 DNA sequence: TGTGCCAGCAGCTTAGTGGGACGGGGCTACAATGAGCAGTTCTTC. Translation: CASSLVGRGYNEQFF. Full variable domain (missing parts from reference TRBV7-2 and TRBJ2-1): GAGVSQSPSNKVTEKGKDVELRCDPISGHTALYWYRQSLGQGLEFLIYFQGNSAPDKSGLPSDRFSAERTGGSVSTLTIQRTQQEDSAVYLCASSLVGRGYNEQFFGPGTRLTVL.

The chain couples TRBV14 to TRBJ2-2; D gene ambiguous. Germline V gene sequence: CDR1 SGHDN, CDR2 FVKESK. V was cut by 4 bases and J by 5 bases, with 11 bases left in between. The CDR3 is 14 amino acids. CDR3 nucleotides: TGTGCCAGCAGCCCTCGTCTGGGAACCGGGGAGCTGTTTTTT. This sequence encodes CASSPRLGTGELFF.

The gene calls are TRBV5-4 and TRBJ2-7; 7 nucleotides line up with TRBD2. The V segment lost 4 bases and the J segment 4 bases; nucleotides outside the gene matches: 5. The CDR3 contains 13 residues. Per germline, CDR1 SGHNT and CDR2 YYREEE (reference sequence). CDR3 sequence: CASSPGGIYEQYF. The CDR3 DNA reads TGTGCCAGCAGCCCCGGGGGGATTTACGAGCAGTACTTC.